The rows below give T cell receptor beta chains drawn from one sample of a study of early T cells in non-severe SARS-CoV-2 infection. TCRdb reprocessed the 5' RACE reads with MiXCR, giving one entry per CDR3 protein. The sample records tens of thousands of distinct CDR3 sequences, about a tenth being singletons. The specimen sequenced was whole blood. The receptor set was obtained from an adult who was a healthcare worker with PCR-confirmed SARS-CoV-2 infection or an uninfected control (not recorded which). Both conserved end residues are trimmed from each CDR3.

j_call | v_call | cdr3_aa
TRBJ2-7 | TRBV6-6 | ASSYSMAGSYEQY
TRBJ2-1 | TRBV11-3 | ASSFGTSELNEQF
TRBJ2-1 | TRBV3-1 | ASSQDLAGGSNEQF
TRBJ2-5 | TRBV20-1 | SARFAGGEGETQY
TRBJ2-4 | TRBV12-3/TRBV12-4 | ASSPGTAQNIQY
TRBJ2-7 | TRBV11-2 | ASSIGSGSYEQY
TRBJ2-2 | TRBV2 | ASRWGDANTGELF
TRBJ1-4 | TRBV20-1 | SARDLRGEEKLF
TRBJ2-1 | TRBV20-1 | SARVWRSYNEQF
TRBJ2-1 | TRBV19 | ASSIGVGNEQF
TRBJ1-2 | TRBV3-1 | ASSQIGGSYGYT
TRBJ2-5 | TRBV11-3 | ASSTGTEEETQY
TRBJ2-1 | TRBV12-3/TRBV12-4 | ASSWGAHEQF
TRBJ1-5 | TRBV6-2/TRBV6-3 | ASRSRGDQPQH
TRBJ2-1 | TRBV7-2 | ASSSMHSSNEQF
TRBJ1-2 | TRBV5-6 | ASSRAVEHGYT
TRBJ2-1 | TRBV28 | ASTGSGRSSYNEQF
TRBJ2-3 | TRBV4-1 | ASRTLGTGQDTQY
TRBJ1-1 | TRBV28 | ASSLVFSEAF
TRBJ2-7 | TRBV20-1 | SAPGIAGGPLEQY
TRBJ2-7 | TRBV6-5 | ASSWQQGAGYEQY
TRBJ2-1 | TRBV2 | ASEGRDNEQF
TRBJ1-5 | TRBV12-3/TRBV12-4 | ASSLEGTVFQPQH
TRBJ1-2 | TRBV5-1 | ASSLVTGGNYGYT
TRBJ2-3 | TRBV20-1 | SARDARGGTKDTQY
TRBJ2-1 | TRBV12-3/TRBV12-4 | ASSLKGGEQF
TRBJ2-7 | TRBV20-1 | SAQLTRAATYEQY
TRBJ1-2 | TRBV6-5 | ASSRDRGYGYT
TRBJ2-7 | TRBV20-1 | SARSPGSSYEQY
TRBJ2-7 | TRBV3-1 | ASSTMSGTSRYEQY
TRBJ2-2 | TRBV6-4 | ASRPGQGTGELF
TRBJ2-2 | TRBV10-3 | AISEFSGQGTSELF
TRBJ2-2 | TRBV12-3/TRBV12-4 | ASRGGAGELF
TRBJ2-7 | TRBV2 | ASRSSGAVRSYEQY
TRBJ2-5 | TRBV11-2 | ASSLASGRAGETQY
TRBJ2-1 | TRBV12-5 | ASGFDPDHNEQF
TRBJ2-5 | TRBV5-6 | ASSPDSQEPRETQY
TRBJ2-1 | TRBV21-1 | ASSGREGSF
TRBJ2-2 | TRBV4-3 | ASSEPPLAGAGELF
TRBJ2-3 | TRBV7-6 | ASSGRVGTDTQY
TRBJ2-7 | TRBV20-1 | SATPGQGTYEQY
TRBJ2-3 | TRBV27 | ASTERQVLSGTDTQY
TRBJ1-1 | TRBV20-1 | SASFANAHEAF
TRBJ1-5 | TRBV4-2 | ASSQEGDQPQH
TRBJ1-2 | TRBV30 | AWDRGLH
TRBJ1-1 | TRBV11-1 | ASSFTHRAEAF
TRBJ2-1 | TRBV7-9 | ASSLGALGRGNNEQF
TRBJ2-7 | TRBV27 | ASSLSGTSVYEQY
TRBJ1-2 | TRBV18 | ASSPNTGNYGYT
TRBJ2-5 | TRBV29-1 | SVGVETQY